Listed here are 24 T cell receptor beta chains from one sample, sequenced in a study of OX40 agonist ivuxolimab in advanced cancers. The method was immunoSEQ multiplex PCR; TCRdb's version includes in-frame clones alone and lacks a portion of them. The sample has around 70,000 clones, 83% seen once; the top ten hold roughly 2.4%. Sequencing used CD4+ or CD8+ T cells sorted from blood, obtained in a trial of the OX40 agonist ivuxolimab. Source of these receptors: an adult with an advanced solid tumor such as melanoma, head and neck, liver or kidney cancer.

This clone showed up just once. The chain combines TRBV6-6 with TRBJ2-3; D is ambiguous. V was shortened by 2 bases and J by 1 base, with 1 base between the two germline ends. The CDR3 is 12 residues long. Germline V gene sequence: CDR1 MNHNY, CDR2 SVGAGI (reference sequence). The DNA of the CDR3 is TGTGCCAGCAGTTACGGCACAGATACGCAGTATTTT. Translation: CASSYGTDTQYF.

This clone showed up just once. The gene calls are TRBV6-5 and TRBJ2-3, with 8 bases lining up with TRBD2. CDR3 size: 15 residues. The germline CDR1 and CDR2 sequences are MNHEY and SVGAGI. V trimming: 5 bases; J trimming: 0 bases; junction bases outside the gene matches: 4. CDR3 in DNA: TGTGCCAGCAGTAGGGCTAGCGGGAGCACAGATACGCAGTATTTT. This gives the protein CASSRASGSTDTQYF.

The table lists this clone with a few counts. The gene calls are TRBV5-6 and TRBJ2-7; D unresolved. Germline CDR1 SGHDT, CDR2 YYEEEE. Trimming left V 1 base short and J 3 bases short, with 14 bases between. The CDR3 consists of 15 residues. CDR3 sequence: CASSLRWQLNYEQYF. CDR3 nucleotide sequence: TGTGCCAGCAGCTTGAGGTGGCAATTAAACTACGAGCAGTACTTC.

The genes are TRBV18 and TRBJ1-1; D unclear. The germline V gene has CDR1 KGHSH and CDR2 LQKENI. There are 14 residues in the CDR3. V gave up 1 base and J gave up 1 base, with 7 bases separating them. CDR3 DNA: TGTGCCAGCTCACCACAAGTTAAGAACACTGAAGCTTTCTTT. This sequence encodes CASSPQVKNTEAFF.

The chain couples TRBV11-3 to TRBJ2-2; TRBD2 agrees at 10 bases. The CDR3 runs 18 residues. Trimming cost V 1 base and J 5 bases; bases outside gene matches: 10. The germline CDR1 and CDR2 sequences are SGHNT and YENEEA. The CDR3 here is CASSLAGGAGGDTGELFF. CDR3 bases: TGTGCCAGCAGCTTAGCTGGGGGAGCGGGAGGGGATACCGGGGAGCTGTTTTTT.

This clone has just one count. The chain links TRBV21-1 to TRBJ2-1; the D call in the table, TRBD1, was not verified against the DNA. TRBV21-1 has pseudogene status. This CDR3 spans 11 amino acids. CDR3 bases: TGTGCCAGAGGGGCACCTCCCGCGCAGTTCTTC. Protein sequence: CARGAPPAQFF.

The chain combines TRBV5-1 with TRBJ2-3, with D possibly matching TRBD1 (6 bases). This CDR3 region has 16 residues. V was pared by 3 bases and J by 0 bases, with 14 bases between. Germline CDR1 and CDR2: SGHRS and YFSETQ. The CDR3 coding sequence is TGCGCCAGCAGCTGGAACAGGGAATCTAGCACAGATACGCAGTATTTT. Amino acids: CASSWNRESSTDTQYF.

This chain joins TRBV7-2 and TRBJ2-3; 7 positions match TRBD2. The trim removed 7 bases at V and 2 bases at J, leaving 9 bases unmatched. The CDR3 has 15 amino acids. Germline V gene sequence: CDR1 SGHTA, CDR2 FQGNSA. The CDR3: CASNELAEDTDTQYF. The CDR3 DNA reads as TGTGCCAGCAACGAGCTAGCGGAAGACACAGATACGCAGTATTTT.

This CDR3 reads CASSEAWGIGNEQFF. The CDR3 coding sequence is TGTGCCAGCAGTGAAGCGTGGGGGATAGGAAATGAGCAGTTCTTC. V usage is TRBV2 and J usage is TRBJ2-1; D assignment may be TRBD1 or TRBD2 (5 bases each). Germline V gives CDR1 SNHLY, CDR2 FYNNEI. This CDR3 region has 15 residues. The ends were cut back, 0 bases at V and 7 bases at J, with 13 bases in the middle.

The rearrangement links TRBV30 to TRBJ2-3; 9 nucleotides agree with TRBD1. The germline V gene encodes CDR1 GTSNPN and CDR2 SVGIG (reference sequence). V trimming: 5 bases; J trimming: 3 bases; junction bases outside the gene matches: 9. The CDR3 length is 15 residues. Here the CDR3 reads CAWGKGTGITDTQYF. The DNA of the CDR3 is TGTGCCTGGGGTAAGGGGACAGGGATAACAGATACGCAGTATTTT.

The chain couples TRBV7-6 to TRBJ2-3; TRBD2 aligns across 8 bases. J was trimmed by 6 bases and V by 2 bases; bases with no gene match: 10. Germline CDR1 is SGHVS and CDR2 is FNYEAQ. The CDR3 extends over 16 amino acids. The CDR3 nucleotides are TGTGCCAGCAGCTTATTGCTAGCGGGCACTCGGGATACGCAGTATTTT. Translation: CASSLLLAGTRDTQYF.

The chain has TRBV19 and TRBJ2-3; D perhaps matches TRBD1 (6 bases). V shed 4 bases and J shed 3 bases, with 14 bases lying between them. CDR1 is LNHDA, CDR2 SQIVND, per germline (reference sequence). The length of the CDR3 is 15 residues. CDR3 region: CASSTQGLGTDTQYF. The DNA for the CDR3 is TGTGCCAGTAGTACGCAGGGGCTCGGAACAGATACGCAGTATTTT.

The CDR3 DNA is TGTGCCTGGAGTGTAGGAGGGAATAATGAAAAACTGTTTTTT. It encodes CAWSVGGNNEKLFF. The gene calls are TRBV30 and TRBJ1-4; D remains unclear. This CDR3 is 14 amino acids long. Germline-derived CDR1 and CDR2 are GTSNPN and SVGIG (reference sequence). The V end was cut by 0 bases, the J end by 4 bases, with 9 bases between.

This sequence joins TRBV6-1 and TRBJ1-4; D possibly corresponds to TRBD1 (6 bases). V was clipped by 3 bases and J by 6 bases, with 11 bases between them. The CDR3 length is 14 residues. Germline-derived CDR1 and CDR2 are MNHNS and SASEGT. The CDR3 coding sequence is TGTGCCAGCAGTGATGAGGGGGGGGATGAAAAACTGTTTTTT. Its protein product is CASSDEGGDEKLFF.

The chain joins TRBV29-1 to TRBJ1-1; 7 nucleotides align to TRBD1. V shed 7 bases, J shed 0 bases, and the junction held 8 bases outside the gene matches. The length of the CDR3 is 14 residues. The V gene's germline CDR1 is SQVTM and CDR2 ANQGSEA. CDR3 DNA sequence: TGCAGCGGGGAACAGGGGCCCCTGAACACTGAAGCTTTCTTT. Its translation: CSGEQGPLNTEAFF.

This clone was recorded a few times. CDR3 in amino acids: CASSASGSSPDTQYF. The DNA of the CDR3 is TGTGCCAGCAGCGCAAGCGGGAGTTCCCCAGATACGCAGTATTTT. This sequence joins TRBV9 and TRBJ2-3, with TRBD2 identical over 8 bases. Trimming cost V 3 bases and J 4 bases; bases outside gene matches: 7. CDR1 SGDLS and CDR2 YYNGEE come from the germline V gene. CDR3 size: 15 residues.

This clone occurred a few times. The rearrangement uses TRBV2 and TRBJ2-1, with TRBD2 identical over 9 bases. This CDR3 is 17 amino acids long. CDR1 is SNHLY, CDR2 FYNNEI, per germline. Germline trimming cut 6 bases from V and 6 bases from J; bases unmatched to any gene: 15. CDR3 in amino acids: CASRARTSALSSNEQFF. CDR3 sequence (DNA): TGTGCCAGCAGGGCAAGGACTAGCGCACTGTCTTCCAATGAGCAGTTCTTC.

The V and J genes are TRBV6-5 and TRBJ1-2; no clear D gene. The V end lost 2 bases, the J end lost 0 bases, and 10 bases lay between the germline ends. CDR1 is MNHEY, CDR2 SVGAGI, per germline. There are 15 residues in the CDR3. CDR3: CASSYGRISNYGYTF. CDR3 sequence (DNA): TGTGCCAGCAGTTACGGCAGGATCTCTAACTATGGCTACACCTTC.

This chain joins TRBV7-2 and TRBJ2-7, with 11 nucleotides matching TRBD1. The J segment lost 2 bases and the V segment lost 5 bases, leaving 2 bases of the junction unmatched. This CDR3 contains 14 residues. Germline V gives CDR1 SGHTA, CDR2 FQGNSA. In DNA form, the CDR3 reads TGTGCCAGCAGCAAGGACAGGGGGCCCTACGAGCAGTACTTC. It encodes CASSKDRGPYEQYF.

J is TRBJ1-2 and V is TRBV9; 7 nucleotides match TRBD1. The CDR3 is 15 amino acids. Trimming cost V 4 bases and J 4 bases; bases outside gene matches: 10. Germline loops: CDR1 SGDLS, CDR2 YYNGEE. Here the CDR3 DNA reads TGTGCCAGCAGCCCGGCGACAGGGATGGGCTATGGCTACACCTTC. Amino acid sequence: CASSPATGMGYGYTF.

The V gene is TRBV5-1, the J gene TRBJ2-1; 10 positions match TRBD1. Germline V gene sequence: CDR1 SGHRS, CDR2 YFSETQ. The CDR3 spans 15 residues. Unmatched junction bases numbered 13, after V lost 9 bases and J lost 7 bases. This chain's CDR3 is CATAKTRTGGNEQFF. The CDR3 DNA is TGCGCCACCGCCAAAACTCGGACAGGGGGGAATGAGCAGTTCTTC.

The chain links TRBV2 to TRBJ1-1; 9 bases line up with TRBD1. This CDR3 region has 16 residues. Per the germline V gene, CDR1 is SNHLY and CDR2 is FYNNEI. Trimming cost V 7 bases and J 0 bases; bases outside gene matches: 9. The CDR3 DNA reads as TGTGCCAGCACCAGGACAGGGGTGACCATGAACACTGAAGCTTTCTTT. This encodes CASTRTGVTMNTEAFF.

The chain carries TRBV5-6 and TRBJ2-3; D not resolved. This CDR3 is 15 amino acids long. With 4 bases removed from V and 1 base from J, the gap between germline ends came to 13 bases. Germline CDR1 and CDR2: SGHDT and YYEEEE. The DNA of the CDR3 is TGTGCCAGCAGCCTTGGAGTCCAGGGCACAGATACGCAGTATTTT. Its protein product is CASSLGVQGTDTQYF.

V usage is TRBV7-8 and J usage is TRBJ2-1, with D hard to call. Germline CDR1 SGHVS, CDR2 FQNEAQ. V was clipped by 3 bases and J by 6 bases, with 6 bases between them. The CDR3 runs 12 residues. The CDR3 DNA reads TGTGCCAGCAGCTTGAATGGCAATGAGCAGTTCTTC. This sequence encodes CASSLNGNEQFF.